This is a list of T cell receptor beta chains from one sample in a study of siplizumab effects on memory and regulatory T cells. Some clones are missing from TCRdb's copy, which holds only in-frame ones; the method was immunoSEQ multiplex PCR. The sample contains some 100,000 clones, about 90% of which appear only once. The sequencing sample was made of Tregs sorted from blood. These receptors originate from a human donor in good health. Both conserved end residues are part of each CDR3. A D gene is named only where the DNA matches it firmly. The size field is filled for only some rows; it gives once, few, many or a size class.

clone_size	v_call	d_call	j_call	cdr3_nt	cdr3_aa
NA	TRBV2	TRBD1	TRBJ2-3	TGTGCCAGCAGTGGGGACAGGGCCCCAGATACGCAGTATTTT	CASSGDRAPDTQYF
NA	TRBV5-1	NA	TRBJ2-5	TGCGCCAGCAGTGGGGGGATTGAGACCCAGTACTTC	CASSGGIETQYF
NA	TRBV28	TRBD2	TRBJ2-5	TGTGCCAGCAGCCAAACTAGCGGGAGGTCGTCTCGAGAGACCCAGTACTTC	CASSQTSGRSSRETQYF
NA	TRBV7-8	NA	TRBJ2-5	TGTGCCAGCAGCTTAGGGACCAAACCGGCCCAGTACTTC	CASSLGTKPAQYF
few	TRBV5-1	NA	TRBJ2-2	TGCGCCAGCAGCTCGGGGGCAGGGGGTATCACCGGGGAGCTGTTTTTT	CASSSGAGGITGELFF
NA	TRBV5-5	NA	TRBJ2-2	TGTGCCAGCAGCCTCATGGGCGCCGGGGAGCTGTTTTTT	CASSLMGAGELFF
NA	TRBV27	TRBD1	TRBJ1-2	TGTGCCAGCAGTCCCACCCCCCAGGGGGGGGTGGGAGCTAACTATGGCTACACCTTC	CASSPTPQGGVGANYGYTF
NA	TRBV18	NA	TRBJ2-3	TGTGCCAGCGGTGAGGGGGTGCTTAGCACAGATACGCAGTATTTT	CASGEGVLSTDTQYF
NA	TRBV29-1	TRBD1	TRBJ1-2	TGCAGCGTGCGGCCAGGGGGCGGGGTAGCTAACTATGGCTACACCTTC	CSVRPGGGVANYGYTF
NA	TRBV5-1	NA	TRBJ2-1	TGCGCCAGCAGCTTGTTTAACAATGAGCAGTTCTTC	CASSLFNNEQFF
NA	TRBV15	NA	TRBJ2-3	TGTGCCACCAGCAGAGATAGAAGATACACTAGCACAGATACGCAGTATTTT	CATSRDRRYTSTDTQYF
NA	TRBV9	TRBD1	TRBJ1-2	TGTGCCAGCACTCCTCCCGACAGGGCCTATGGCTACACCTTC	CASTPPDRAYGYTF
NA	TRBV2	NA	TRBJ2-2	TGTGCCAGCAGTGAACTGGGCGCAACGAACACCGGGGAGCTGTTTTTT	CASSELGATNTGELFF
NA	TRBV5-5	NA	TRBJ1-5	TGTGCCAGCAGCTTGGGGGGAGGGCAGCCCCAGCATTTT	CASSLGGGQPQHF
NA	TRBV6-5	NA	TRBJ2-3	TGTGCCAGCAGACCCCCCCGGCCGGACTCAGATACGCAGTATTTT	CASRPPRPDSDTQYF
NA	TRBV14	NA	TRBJ1-4	TGTGCCAGCAGCCACCGTTTGTCAACTAATGAAAAACTGTTTTTT	CASSHRLSTNEKLFF
NA	TRBV6-1	NA	TRBJ2-5	TGTGCCAGCAGTGCCAGGTTTTTGTTAGAGACCCAGTACTTC	CASSARFLLETQYF
NA	TRBV28	TRBD1	TRBJ1-2	TGTGCCAGCAGTTTACCGGGACAGGGCCCTGGCTACACCTTC	CASSLPGQGPGYTF
NA	TRBV5-1	TRBD1	TRBJ1-3	TGCGCCAGCAGCTCGGGACAGGGGACCTTAAACACCATATATTTT	CASSSGQGTLNTIYF
once	TRBV2	NA	TRBJ2-2	TGTGCCAGCAGGCTATACACCGGGGAGCTGTTTTTT	CASRLYTGELFF
NA	TRBV7-9	NA	TRBJ2-3	TGTGCCAGCAGCTTGGTGGGGGCTGAGGTATTGGATACGCAGTATTTT	CASSLVGAEVLDTQYF
NA	TRBV15	NA	TRBJ1-1	TGTGCCACCAGCAGAGTAAGACAGCTGAACACTGAAGCTTTCTTT	CATSRVRQLNTEAFF
NA	TRBV5-1	NA	TRBJ1-1	TGCGCCAGCAGCTTGGCCCTGACGGGGGGAACTGAAGCTTTCTTT	CASSLALTGGTEAFF
NA	TRBV19	NA	TRBJ1-2	TGTGCCAGTAGGACCTCGGACGTGGGCTACACCTTC	CASRTSDVGYTF
NA	TRBV5-1	NA	TRBJ2-5	TGCGCCAGCAGCTCCGCAGGGTCTGAGACCCAGTACTTC	CASSSAGSETQYF
NA	TRBV11-2	NA	TRBJ2-2	TGTGCCAGCAGCTTAGTAGGGGGTGAGAGGAGAATCACCGGGGAGCTGTTTTTT	CASSLVGGERRITGELFF
NA	TRBV6-1	NA	TRBJ1-1	TGTGCCAGCAGTGGCGGGTTCGGCACTGAAGCTTTCTTT	CASSGGFGTEAFF
NA	TRBV5-4	NA	TRBJ2-1	TGTGCCAGCAGCTTGGTGATAAACCGTTGGTGGAATGAGCAGTTCTTC	CASSLVINRWWNEQFF
NA	TRBV28	NA	TRBJ2-1	TGTGCTTCTACCAGCTCCTACAATGAGCAGTTCTTC	CASTSSYNEQFF
NA	TRBV28	NA	TRBJ1-6	TGTGCCAGCAGACCGACAGAGATATTCAATTCACCCCTCCACTTT	CASRPTEIFNSPLHF
NA	TRBV30	NA	TRBJ1-6	TGTGCCTGGAGTGTACGGTTCACGGAAAATTCACCCCTCCACTTT	CAWSVRFTENSPLHF
NA	TRBV4-1	NA	TRBJ1-1	TGCGCCAGCAGCTTACGAAACACCGGGACAACAAACACTGAAGCTTTCTTT	CASSLRNTGTTNTEAFF
NA	TRBV28	NA	TRBJ1-1	TGTGCCAGCAGCCCCACTGAAGCTTTCTTT	CASSPTEAFF
NA	TRBV6-6	TRBD2	TRBJ2-1	TGTGCCAGCAGTCGGCCTAGCGGGAACAATGAGCAGTTCTTC	CASSRPSGNNEQFF
NA	TRBV14	TRBD2	TRBJ2-3	TGTGCCAGCAGCCAAGATCTGATACGAAAAGCTAGCGGCAAAAACACAGATACGCAGTATTTT	CASSQDLIRKASGKNTDTQYF
NA	TRBV5-1	NA	TRBJ2-5	TGCGCCAGCAGCCTTGAAGAGACCCAGTACTTC	CASSLEETQYF
NA	TRBV18	NA	TRBJ2-4	TGTGCCAGCTCACCACCGGGCGCGGACATTCAGTACTTC	CASSPPGADIQYF
NA	TRBV25-1	NA	TRBJ1-1	TGTGCCAGCAGTGAACGTAAACTGCAGGGGTTCCACACTGAAGCTTTCTTT	CASSERKLQGFHTEAFF
NA	TRBV29-1	NA	TRBJ1-2	TGCAGCGCCCAGGACACTAACTATGGCTACACCTTC	CSAQDTNYGYTF
NA	TRBV5-6	NA	TRBJ2-7	TGTGCCAGCAGCCTACCCGGGACCCCAAGGGGCTACGAGCAGTACTTC	CASSLPGTPRGYEQYF
few	TRBV27	NA	TRBJ2-1	TGTGCCAGCAGTCCCAGGGTTGGGGCCAAGCAGTTCTTC	CASSPRVGAKQFF